The 21 T cell receptor beta chains below come from one sample, sequenced in a study of Graves' ophthalmopathy and Graves' hyperthyroidism. Amplification targeted the TCR beta CDR3 regions, with RNA transcripts as the source material. Following a first-round RT-PCR that used HTBI primers, a second-round multiplex PCR was carried out. One entry per CDR3 protein results from TCRdb running MiXCR on the multiplex PCR reads. The repertoire has about 480,000 distinct CDR3 sequences, roughly an eighth of them found once; the top ten carry 9.8%. The sequencing input was blood. These receptors were obtained from a woman aged 25 to 39 with Graves' ophthalmopathy.

This clonotype was recorded at least ten times. The V call is TRBV6-1, the J call TRBJ1-2; the D is unclear. V gave up 6 bases and J gave up 4 bases, with 18 bases separating them. This CDR3 is built from 15 residues. Germline-derived CDR1 and CDR2 are MNHNS and SASEGT. The CDR3 nucleotides read TGTGCCAGCAGCGGTTCGACGCCTCTAGGCTATGGCTACACCTTC. It codes for CASSGSTPLGYGYTF.

This clonotype appeared many times. V and J are TRBV12-3 or TRBV12-4 and TRBJ1-6, with TRBD1 identical over 10 bases. V was pared by 3 bases and J by 9 bases, with 5 bases of the junction left unmatched. The CDR3 spans 15 residues. CDR3 loop: CASSFWDRGVSPLHF. Written as DNA, the CDR3 is TGTGCCAGCAGTTTTTGGGACAGGGGTGTTTCACCCCTCCACTTT.

The rearrangement joins TRBV14 to TRBJ2-2; 10 bases match TRBD2. V lost 0 bases to trimming and J lost 0 bases; unmatched junction nucleotides: 7. This CDR3 region has 19 residues. CDR1 is SGHDN, CDR2 FVKESK, per germline. CDR3 nucleotide sequence: TGTGCCAGCAGCCAAGAGGAACTAGCGGGACGAGCGAACACCGGGGAGCTGTTTTTT. This sequence encodes CASSQEELAGRANTGELFF.

This clonotype came up a few times. A much larger clone differs by one base, so this may be a read error. V gene TRBV6-1 combines with J gene TRBJ1-2; tentative D call: TRBD1 (6 bases). CDR3 size: 14 residues. V gave up 3 bases and J gave up 3 bases, with 11 bases separating them. Germline V gene lookup returns CDR1 MNHNS and CDR2 SASEGT. The CDR3 protein is CASSDLGTHYGYTF. The CDR3 nucleotides are TGTGCCAGCAGTGATCTCGGGACACACTATGGCTACACCTTC.

Many counts were recorded for this clonotype. This rearrangement joins TRBV12-3 or TRBV12-4 to TRBJ1-2; TRBD1 might be the D (5 bases). This CDR3 comprises 18 residues. Deletions cut 0 bases from V and 1 base from J, with 18 bases between. CDR3 bases: TGTGCCAGCAGTTTAGCTTGGGGGTTTGGGCCCAATAACTATGGCTACACCTTC. Its protein product is CASSLAWGFGPNNYGYTF.

This chain connects TRBV11-3 to TRBJ1-2; D is ambiguous. V dropped 2 bases and J dropped 2 bases, with 6 bases sitting between them. Germline-derived CDR1 and CDR2 are SGHNT and YENEEA. This CDR3 is 13 amino acids long. The CDR3 reads CASSLSQNYGYTF. The CDR3 DNA is TGTGCCAGCAGCTTAAGCCAGAACTATGGCTACACCTTC.

This clonotype was observed at least ten times. Here the CDR3 DNA reads TGTGCCAGCAGCGTACGAGGGAATGGGGCCGGGGAGCTGTTTTTT. This codes for CASSVRGNGAGELFF. This chain links TRBV9 with TRBJ2-2, with D maybe TRBD2 (5 bases). Germline CDR1 is SGDLS and CDR2 is YYNGEE. The CDR3 consists of 15 residues. The ends were cut back, 1 base at V and 6 bases at J, with 13 bases in the middle.

The chain recombines TRBV6-1 with TRBJ1-5; TRBD1 matches at 7 bases. The CDR3 length is 16 residues. CDR1 is MNHNS, CDR2 SASEGT, per germline. Losses at the gene ends were 5 bases for V and 5 bases for J; bases not matched to a gene: 12. The CDR3 region is CASSQNRGKRDQPQHF. CDR3 in DNA: TGTGCCAGCAGTCAAAACAGGGGCAAAAGAGATCAGCCCCAGCATTTT.

V gene TRBV3-1 combines with J gene TRBJ2-7, with D unresolved. CDR3 length equals 14 residues. V lost 1 base, J lost 0 bases, and 7 bases lay in between. From germline, CDR1 is LGHDT and CDR2 YNNKEL (reference sequence). In DNA, the CDR3 is TGTGCCAGCAGCCAAGGGGCAGTCTCCTACGAGCAGTACTTC. Translated: CASSQGAVSYEQYF.

This clonotype was seen a few times. The chain joins TRBV3-1 to TRBJ1-1; TRBD1 agrees at 8 bases. The germline gives CDR1 LGHDT, CDR2 YNNKEL (reference sequence). With V trimmed by 2 bases and J by 5 bases, 4 bases remained unmatched. The CDR3 totals 14 residues. The CDR3 is CASSQTGGWTEAFF. The DNA of the CDR3 is TGTGCCAGCAGCCAAACAGGGGGATGGACTGAAGCTTTCTTT.

This clonotype was found many times. Written as DNA, the CDR3 is TGTGCCAGCAGTTTAGCCGGCCGGGGGGGGCACGAGCAGTACTTC. Encoded protein: CASSLAGRGGHEQYF. The chain carries TRBV27 and TRBJ2-7, with 8 bases aligning to TRBD2. The germline V gene has CDR1 MNHEY and CDR2 SMNVEV (reference sequence). The CDR3 sequence is 15 residues long. J was trimmed by 5 bases and V by 2 bases; bases with no gene match: 8.

This clonotype was seen ten or more times. The genes are TRBV15 and TRBJ1-1; 7 nucleotides line up with TRBD1. Germline CDR1 is LNHNV and CDR2 is YYDKDF (reference sequence). V lost 0 bases to trimming and J lost 4 bases; unmatched junction nucleotides: 5. CDR3 size: 15 residues. The CDR3 sequence: CATSREGGAGTEAFF. DNA for the CDR3: TGTGCCACCAGCAGAGAAGGGGGCGCGGGCACTGAAGCTTTCTTT.

This clonotype has at least ten counts. The V and J genes are TRBV15 and TRBJ2-7, with D perhaps TRBD1 or TRBD2 (5 bases each). V lost 0 bases to trimming and J lost 6 bases, with 15 bases between them. This CDR3 comprises 15 residues. CDR1 and CDR2 from the germline V gene are LNHNV and YYDKDF (reference sequence). The CDR3 region has the DNA TGTGCCACCAGCAGAGATCAAAGCAGAGGGGTCGAGCAGTACTTC. It yields the protein CATSRDQSRGVEQYF. Variable domain in full (rest from reference TRBV15 and TRBJ2-7): DAMVIQNPRYQVTQFGKPVTLSCSQTLNHNVMYWYQQKSSQAPKLLFHYYDKDFNNEADTPDNFQSRRPNTSFCFLDIRSPGLGDTAMYLCATSRDQSRGVEQYFGPGTRLTVT.

This clonotype was counted ten times or more. J is TRBJ1-1 and V is TRBV11-2; no clear D. Germline V CDR1 and CDR2: SGHAT, FQNNGV. The ends were cut back, 1 base at V and 4 bases at J, with 13 bases in the middle. The CDR3 sequence is 15 residues long. CDR3 nucleotide sequence: TGTGCCAGCAGCTTAGCTCAAGGGCTGTTCACTGAAGCTTTCTTT. Residues: CASSLAQGLFTEAFF.

This clonotype was recorded at least ten times. CDR3 coding DNA: TGTGCCAGCAGTTTAATGGGAGGCCAAGAGACCCAGTACTTC. Translated, it gives CASSLMGGQETQYF. V gene TRBV12-3 or TRBV12-4 combines with J gene TRBJ2-5; TRBD2 might be the D (6 bases). The CDR3 runs to 14 residues. Trimming stripped 2 bases from V and 1 base from J, with 8 bases between.

The V gene is TRBV11-2, the J gene TRBJ2-7; TRBD2 agrees at 13 bases. Germline V gene sequence: CDR1 SGHAT, CDR2 FQNNGV. There are 17 residues in the CDR3. The ends lost 5 bases at V and 1 base at J; junction bases unmatched: 8. The CDR3 loop reads CASSRGTSGVKSYEQYF. The DNA for the CDR3 is TGTGCCAGCAGCCGCGGGACTAGCGGGGTTAAGTCCTACGAGCAGTACTTC.

The J gene is TRBJ2-7, the V gene TRBV19; 9 bases map to TRBD2. The CDR3 is made up of 15 amino acids. V shed 3 bases, J shed 0 bases, and the junction held 3 bases outside the gene matches. CDR1 is LNHDA and CDR2 is SQIVND in the germline V gene (reference sequence). The CDR3 nucleotides read TGTGCCAGTAGTATTGCGGGAGGGATCTCCTACGAGCAGTACTTC. Translating gives CASSIAGGISYEQYF.

In its sample, this clonotype was seen a few times. Sequence at one end of the junction differs from germline and may be a read error. The J gene is TRBJ2-4, the V gene TRBV19; D assignment may be TRBD1 or TRBD2 (6 bases each). Germline V gene sequence: CDR1 LNHDA, CDR2 SQIVND (reference sequence). CDR3 length: 14 residues. CDR3 bases: TGTGCCAGTAGTAGGTACAGGGAGGAAAACATTAAGTACTTC. It encodes CASSRYREENIKYF.

This clonotype showed up many times. V usage is TRBV5-1 and J usage is TRBJ2-2, with D unresolved. Per germline, CDR1 SGHRS and CDR2 YFSETQ. Between the trimmed V and J ends, which lost 2 bases and 7 bases, there was a span of 6 bases. The CDR3 is 12 residues long. CDR3 DNA: TGCGCCAGCAGCTTAGTGAACGGGGAGCTGTTTTTT. It translates to CASSLVNGELFF.

This clonotype appeared many times. This chain links TRBV18 with TRBJ1-1; 8 bases align to TRBD1. From germline, CDR1 is KGHSH and CDR2 LQKENI. The CDR3 is made up of 18 amino acids. V trimming: 3 bases; J trimming: 1 base; junction bases outside the gene matches: 13. CDR3 sequence reads: CASSPRAGGVRANTEAFF. For the CDR3, the DNA is TGTGCCAGCTCACCCAGAGCAGGGGGCGTGAGGGCGAACACTGAAGCTTTCTTT.

This clonotype was counted at least ten times. This chain links TRBV19 with TRBJ1-1, with TRBD1 matching over 7 bases. CDR1 is LNHDA and CDR2 is SQIVND in the germline V gene (reference sequence). The CDR3 has 14 amino acids. Trimming took 3 bases from V and 7 from J; bases not matched to a gene: 8. The CDR3 spells CASSMKGARGEAFF. DNA for the CDR3: TGTGCCAGTAGTATGAAGGGGGCCCGGGGTGAAGCTTTCTTT. Complete variable domain (other parts from reference TRBV19 and TRBJ1-1): DGGITQSPKYLFRKEGQNVTLSCEQNLNHDAMYWYRQDPGQGLRLIYYSQIVNDFQKGDIAEGYSVSREKKESFPLTVTSAQKNPTAFYLCASSMKGARGEAFFGQGTRLTVV.